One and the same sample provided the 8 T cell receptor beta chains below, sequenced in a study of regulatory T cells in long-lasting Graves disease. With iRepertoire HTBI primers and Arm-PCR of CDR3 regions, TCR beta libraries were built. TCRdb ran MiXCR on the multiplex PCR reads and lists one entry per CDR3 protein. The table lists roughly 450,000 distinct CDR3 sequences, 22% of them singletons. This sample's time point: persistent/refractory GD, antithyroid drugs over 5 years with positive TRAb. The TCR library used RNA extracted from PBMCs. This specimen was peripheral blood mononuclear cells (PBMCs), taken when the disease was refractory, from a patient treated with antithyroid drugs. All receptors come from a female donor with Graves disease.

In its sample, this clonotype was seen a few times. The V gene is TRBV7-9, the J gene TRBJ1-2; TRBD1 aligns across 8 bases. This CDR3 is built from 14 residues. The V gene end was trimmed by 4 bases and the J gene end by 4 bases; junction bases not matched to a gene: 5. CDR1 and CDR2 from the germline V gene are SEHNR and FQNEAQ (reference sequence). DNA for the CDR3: TGTGCCAGCAGCTGGTCGACAGGGGCCTATGGCTACACCTTC. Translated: CASSWSTGAYGYTF.

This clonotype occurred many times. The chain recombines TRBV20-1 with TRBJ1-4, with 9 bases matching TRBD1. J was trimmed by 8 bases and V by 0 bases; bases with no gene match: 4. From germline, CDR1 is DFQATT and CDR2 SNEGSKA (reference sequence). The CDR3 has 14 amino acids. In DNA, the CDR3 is TGCAGTGCTAGAGATTCCGGACAGGGGGAAAAACTGTTTTTT. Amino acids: CSARDSGQGEKLFF.

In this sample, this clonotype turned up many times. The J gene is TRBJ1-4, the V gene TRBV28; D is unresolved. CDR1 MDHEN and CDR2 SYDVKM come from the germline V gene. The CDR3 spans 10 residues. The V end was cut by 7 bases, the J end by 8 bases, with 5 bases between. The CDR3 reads CASKSEKLFF. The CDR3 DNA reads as TGTGCCAGCAAGAGCGAAAAACTGTTTTTT.

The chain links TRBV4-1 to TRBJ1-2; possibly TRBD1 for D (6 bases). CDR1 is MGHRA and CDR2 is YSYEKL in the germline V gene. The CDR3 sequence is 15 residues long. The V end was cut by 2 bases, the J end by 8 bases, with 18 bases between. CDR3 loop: CASSQILTGPYGYTF. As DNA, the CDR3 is TGCGCCAGCAGCCAAATATTGACAGGACCCTACGGCTACACCTTC.

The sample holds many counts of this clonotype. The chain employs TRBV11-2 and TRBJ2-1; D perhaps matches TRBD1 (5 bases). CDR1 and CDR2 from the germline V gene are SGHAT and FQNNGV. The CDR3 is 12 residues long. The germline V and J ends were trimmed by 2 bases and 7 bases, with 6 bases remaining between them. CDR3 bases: TGTGCCAGCAGCTTACAGGGAAATGAGCAGTTCTTC. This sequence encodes CASSLQGNEQFF.

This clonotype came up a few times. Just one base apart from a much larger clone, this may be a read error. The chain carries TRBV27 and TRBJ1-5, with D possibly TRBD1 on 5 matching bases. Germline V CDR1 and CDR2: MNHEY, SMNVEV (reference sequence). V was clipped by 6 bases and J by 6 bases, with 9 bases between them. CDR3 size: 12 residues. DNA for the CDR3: TGTGCCAGCAGCTCAGGGATTCAGCCCCAGCATTTT. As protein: CASSSGIQPQHF.

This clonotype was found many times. CDR3 sequence reads: CASSGRTYEQYF. CDR3 coding DNA: TGTGCCAGCAGCGGGAGAACCTACGAGCAGTACTTC. The rearrangement uses TRBV25-1 and TRBJ2-7; TRBD2 is a possible D gene (6 bases). The CDR3 runs to 12 residues. Trimming took 6 bases from V and 2 from J, leaving 8 bases between them. The germline V gene encodes CDR1 MGHDK and CDR2 SYGVNS.

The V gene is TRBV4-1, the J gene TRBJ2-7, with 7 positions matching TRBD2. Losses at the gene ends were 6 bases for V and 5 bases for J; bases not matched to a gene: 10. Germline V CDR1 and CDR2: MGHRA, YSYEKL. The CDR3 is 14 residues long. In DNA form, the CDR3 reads TGCGCCAGCAGGCCCACTCCGGGAGGCAACGAGCAGTACTTC. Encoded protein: CASRPTPGGNEQYF.